The present entry profiles one T cell receptor (beta chain) with its context. Its antigen remains unknown. The sample is drawn from a study of beta chain features in type 1 diabetes. Trimming at V came to 4 bases and at J to 7 bases, leaving 1 base not matched to a gene. CDR1 and CDR2 from the germline V gene are SGHDN and FVKESK. The CDR3 has 13 residues. The whole isolated RNA underwent reverse transcription, so sequencing captured expressed TCRB transcripts. Generated by immunoSEQ multiplex PCR, the TCRdb table keeps only in-frame clones and is missing some. The sample lists around 500,000 clones, roughly 31% occurring once. A single heparinised draw of approximately 110 mL on average was taken per donor. Overall study findings and caveats: Although PCR might favor shorter templates, it would do so equally in patients and controls. Highly expressing activated T cells could be over-counted with a cDNA template. There were fewer insertions and more deletions at the VDJ junctions of type 1 diabetes patients.

The J gene is TRBJ2-1, the V gene TRBV14; 10 positions match TRBD1. The receptor was derived from a man between 18 and 29 years old in good health. The specimen sequenced was naive CD4+ T cells from blood. CDR3 bases: TGTGCCAGCAGCCCGGGACAGGGGAATGAGCAGTTCTTC. It is translated as CASSPGQGNEQFF.